The clone carrying this TCR beta chain has a count of ten or more. V dropped 3 bases and J dropped 7; count of bases not matched to a gene: 7. The CDR3 length is 13 residues. CDR1 and CDR2 (germline): DFQATT, SNEGSKA (reference sequence). Unique molecular identifiers were incorporated when the TCRbeta library was constructed. MiXCR, applied by TCRdb to the PCR reads, yields one record per CDR3 protein. This sample has a few hundred thousand distinct CDR3 sequences; 9.7% occur once, and the top ten carry approximately 5%. These data are taken from a study of T-cell reconstitution after alpha-beta-depleted transplantation in children.

The rearrangement links TRBV20-1 to TRBJ1-2; the match to TRBD1 covers 8 bases. The sequence was collected from a human donor who donated a stem cell graft to a child with SCID. The material sequenced was PBMCs from the stem cell graft donor, taken from the stem cell graft. The CDR3 DNA reads TGCAGTGCTAGTGTCGGACAGGGTGTTGGCTACACCTTC. This gives the protein CSASVGQGVGYTF.